This is a list of T cell receptor beta chains from one sample in a study of blood T cell repertoires in COVID-19. The data were produced by immunoSEQ multiplex PCR, yet TCRdb's version contains in-frame clones alone and is incomplete. The sample records more than 85,000 clones, about 80% being singletons. The source material was peripheral blood. All receptors derive from a human donor in a cohort sampled during active COVID-19. Both conserved end residues are part of each CDR3. The D gene is left open where the match is weak. The size field is filled for only some rows; it gives once, few, many or a size class.

v_call: TRBV4-1
cdr3_length: 16
j_call: TRBJ2-1
d_call: TRBD2
clone_size: .
cdr3_aa: CASSHHTSGDYNEQFF
cdr3_nt: TGCGCCAGCAGCCACCATACTAGCGGGGATTACAATGAGCAGTTCTTC

v_call: TRBV6-1
cdr3_length: 16
j_call: TRBJ2-3
d_call: .
clone_size: .
cdr3_aa: CASSEEGGKTTDTQYF
cdr3_nt: TGTGCCAGCAGTGAAGAGGGGGGGAAGACCACAGATACGCAGTATTTT

v_call: TRBV28
cdr3_length: 13
j_call: TRBJ1-2
d_call: .
clone_size: .
cdr3_aa: CATHPPGFYGYTF
cdr3_nt: TGTGCCACCCATCCCCCGGGGTTCTATGGCTACACCTTC

v_call: TRBV6-5
cdr3_length: 12
j_call: TRBJ1-5
d_call: .
clone_size: .
cdr3_aa: CASSPSPLPQHF
cdr3_nt: TGTGCCAGCAGTCCCTCTCCCTTGCCCCAGCATTTT

v_call: TRBV7-2
cdr3_length: 15
j_call: TRBJ1-4
d_call: TRBD1
clone_size: .
cdr3_aa: CASRRQGATNEKLFF
cdr3_nt: TGTGCCAGCAGGAGACAGGGGGCAACTAATGAAAAACTGTTTTTT

v_call: TRBV6-2/TRBV6-3
cdr3_length: 15
j_call: TRBJ1-1
d_call: TRBD1
clone_size: .
cdr3_aa: CASSPMAGGNTEAFF
cdr3_nt: TGTGCCAGCAGCCCTATGGCAGGGGGGAACACTGAAGCTTTCTTT

v_call: TRBV6-5
cdr3_length: 15
j_call: TRBJ1-2
d_call: TRBD1
clone_size: .
cdr3_aa: CASSSPQGAGYGYTF
cdr3_nt: TGTGCCAGCAGCTCCCCACAGGGGGCTGGTTATGGCTACACCTTC

v_call: TRBV10-1
cdr3_length: 17
j_call: TRBJ1-4
d_call: TRBD1
clone_size: .
cdr3_aa: CARGTGTGGKVDEKLFF
cdr3_nt: TGCGCCAGGGGGACGGGGACAGGGGGCAAGGTGGATGAAAAACTGTTTTTT

v_call: TRBV4-2
cdr3_length: 16
j_call: TRBJ1-2
d_call: .
clone_size: .
cdr3_aa: CASSQEVTRGHYGYTF
cdr3_nt: TGTGCCAGCAGCCAAGAGGTAACCAGGGGACACTATGGCTACACCTTC

v_call: TRBV7-2
cdr3_length: 14
j_call: TRBJ2-7
d_call: .
clone_size: once
cdr3_aa: CASSLVQASYEQYF
cdr3_nt: TGTGCCAGCAGCTTAGTACAGGCCTCCTACGAGCAGTACTTC

v_call: TRBV6-6
cdr3_length: 14
j_call: TRBJ2-1
d_call: TRBD1
clone_size: .
cdr3_aa: CASLARDRGNEQFF
cdr3_nt: TGTGCCAGCCTAGCCCGGGACAGGGGTAATGAGCAGTTCTTC

v_call: TRBV9
cdr3_length: 14
j_call: TRBJ1-2
d_call: TRBD1
clone_size: .
cdr3_aa: CASSQGAPNYGYTF
cdr3_nt: TGTGCCAGCAGCCAGGGGGCGCCTAACTATGGCTACACCTTC

v_call: TRBV19
cdr3_length: 16
j_call: TRBJ1-1
d_call: .
clone_size: once
cdr3_aa: CASSIDAGRENTEAFF
cdr3_nt: TGTGCCAGTAGTATAGACGCGGGACGGGAGAACACTGAAGCTTTCTTT

v_call: TRBV7-9
cdr3_length: 17
j_call: TRBJ2-6
d_call: TRBD1
clone_size: .
cdr3_aa: CASKAGTGGAGANVLTF
cdr3_nt: TGTGCCAGCAAGGCCGGGACAGGGGGCGCCGGGGCCAACGTCCTGACTTTC

v_call: TRBV16
cdr3_length: 16
j_call: TRBJ1-3
d_call: .
clone_size: few
cdr3_aa: CASSQFRESSGNTIYF
cdr3_nt: TGTGCCAGCAGCCAATTTCGGGAGAGCTCTGGAAACACCATATATTTT

v_call: TRBV6-2/TRBV6-3
cdr3_length: 15
j_call: TRBJ2-7
d_call: .
clone_size: .
cdr3_aa: CASSYRRGGRQEQYF
cdr3_nt: TGTGCCAGCAGTTACCGGCGGGGCGGACGTCAAGAGCAGTACTTC

v_call: TRBV9
cdr3_length: 14
j_call: TRBJ2-3
d_call: .
clone_size: .
cdr3_aa: CASSAGWSTDTQYF
cdr3_nt: TGTGCCAGCAGCGCCGGGTGGAGCACAGATACGCAGTATTTT

v_call: TRBV24-1
cdr3_length: 14
j_call: TRBJ2-1
d_call: TRBD1
clone_size: .
cdr3_aa: CATSDRQGLDEQFF
cdr3_nt: TGTGCCACCAGTGACCGACAGGGGCTAGATGAGCAGTTCTTC

v_call: TRBV18
cdr3_length: 14
j_call: TRBJ2-1
d_call: .
clone_size: .
cdr3_aa: CASSPMTFYNEQFF
cdr3_nt: TGTGCCAGCTCACCCATGACATTCTACAATGAGCAGTTCTTC

v_call: TRBV3-1/TRBV3-2
cdr3_length: 14
j_call: TRBJ2-7
d_call: TRBD1
clone_size: .
cdr3_aa: CASSQDRGHYEQYF
cdr3_nt: TGTGCCAGCAGCCAAGACAGGGGGCACTACGAGCAGTACTTC

v_call: TRBV9
cdr3_length: 14
j_call: TRBJ1-6
d_call: .
clone_size: once
cdr3_aa: CASSVGGNDSPLHF
cdr3_nt: TGTGCCAGCAGCGTAGGAGGGAACGATTCACCCCTCCACTTT

v_call: TRBV5-6
cdr3_length: 14
j_call: TRBJ1-1
d_call: .
clone_size: .
cdr3_aa: CASSLGGRGAEAFF
cdr3_nt: TGTGCCAGCAGCCTTGGAGGCAGGGGAGCTGAAGCTTTCTTT

v_call: TRBV18
cdr3_length: 17
j_call: TRBJ2-5
d_call: .
clone_size: .
cdr3_aa: CASSQSGEPLSGETQYF
cdr3_nt: TGTGCCAGCTCCCAGTCTGGAGAGCCTCTCTCGGGAGAGACCCAGTACTTC

v_call: TRBV6-5
cdr3_length: 13
j_call: TRBJ1-5
d_call: TRBD1
clone_size: .
cdr3_aa: CASSPARGTGRHF
cdr3_nt: TGTGCCAGCAGCCCCGCGCGTGGGACAGGGCGACATTTT

v_call: TRBV5-6
cdr3_length: 19
j_call: TRBJ2-1
d_call: .
clone_size: .
cdr3_aa: CARTHNYDRTGRSYNEQFF
cdr3_nt: TGTGCCAGGACCCACAATTACGATCGAACAGGCCGCTCCTACAATGAGCAGTTCTTC

v_call: TRBV5-3
cdr3_length: 14
j_call: TRBJ2-4
d_call: .
clone_size: few
cdr3_aa: CARSLCKGENIQYF
cdr3_nt: TGTGCCAGAAGCTTATGTAAGGGGGAAAACATTCAGTACTTC

v_call: TRBV4-2
cdr3_length: 14
j_call: TRBJ1-2
d_call: TRBD1
clone_size: .
cdr3_aa: CASSQAGQGPGYTF
cdr3_nt: TGTGCCAGCAGCCAAGCGGGACAGGGTCCTGGCTACACCTTC

v_call: TRBV7-9
cdr3_length: 18
j_call: TRBJ2-5
d_call: TRBD1
clone_size: .
cdr3_aa: CASSLTPPGQLRQETQYF
cdr3_nt: TGTGCCAGCAGCTTAACGCCACCGGGACAGCTTCGCCAAGAGACCCAGTACTTC

v_call: TRBV27
cdr3_length: 14
j_call: TRBJ1-2
d_call: .
clone_size: .
cdr3_aa: CASSSAEGLYGYTF
cdr3_nt: TGTGCCAGCAGCTCCGCGGAGGGCCTCTATGGCTACACCTTC

v_call: TRBV5-1
cdr3_length: 16
j_call: TRBJ1-3
d_call: .
clone_size: .
cdr3_aa: CASSLDLQVSGNTIYF
cdr3_nt: TGCGCCAGCAGCCTGGACCTTCAGGTCTCTGGAAACACCATATATTTT

v_call: TRBV5-8
cdr3_length: 15
j_call: TRBJ2-7
d_call: .
clone_size: .
cdr3_aa: CASSSEGDTSYEQYF
cdr3_nt: TGTGCCAGCAGCTCCGAGGGCGACACTTCCTACGAGCAGTACTTC

v_call: TRBV4-1
cdr3_length: 15
j_call: TRBJ2-3
d_call: .
clone_size: .
cdr3_aa: CASSRQLLGTDTQYF
cdr3_nt: TGCGCCAGCAGTCGACAACTACTAGGCACAGATACGCAGTATTTT

v_call: TRBV2
cdr3_length: 14
j_call: TRBJ1-5
d_call: .
clone_size: .
cdr3_aa: CASGAEGDNQPQHF
cdr3_nt: TGTGCAAGCGGTGCTGAGGGGGATAATCAGCCCCAGCATTTT

v_call: TRBV20-1
cdr3_length: 11
j_call: TRBJ2-3
d_call: .
clone_size: .
cdr3_aa: CSAPDSDTQYF
cdr3_nt: TGCAGTGCCCCTGACTCAGATACGCAGTATTTT

v_call: TRBV10-3
cdr3_length: 15
j_call: TRBJ2-1
d_call: .
clone_size: .
cdr3_aa: CAISEQNRASTEQFF
cdr3_nt: TGTGCCATCAGTGAGCAGAACAGGGCCTCGACTGAGCAGTTCTTC

v_call: TRBV28
cdr3_length: 12
j_call: TRBJ2-7
d_call: .
clone_size: .
cdr3_aa: CASSQLEREQYF
cdr3_nt: TGTGCCAGCAGCCAGCTAGAGCGCGAGCAGTACTTC

v_call: TRBV7-9
cdr3_length: 15
j_call: TRBJ1-2
d_call: .
clone_size: .
cdr3_aa: CASSSPPPGYYGYTF
cdr3_nt: TGTGCCAGCAGCTCTCCCCCCCCGGGTTACTATGGCTACACCTTC

v_call: TRBV5-4
cdr3_length: 19
j_call: TRBJ2-2
d_call: TRBD1
clone_size: .
cdr3_aa: CASSSGNPRTGAVAGELFF
cdr3_nt: TGTGCCAGCAGCTCGGGGAACCCACGGACAGGGGCCGTAGCCGGGGAGCTGTTTTTT

v_call: TRBV9
cdr3_length: 17
j_call: TRBJ2-5
d_call: TRBD1
clone_size: once
cdr3_aa: CASSVGGTGGAYETQYF
cdr3_nt: TGTGCCAGCAGCGTAGGAGGGACAGGGGGCGCCTACGAGACCCAGTACTTC

v_call: TRBV11-2
cdr3_length: 14
j_call: TRBJ1-1
d_call: .
clone_size: .
cdr3_aa: CASSRGQMNTEAFF
cdr3_nt: TGTGCCAGCAGCCGGGGACAAATGAACACTGAAGCTTTCTTT

v_call: TRBV15
cdr3_length: 15
j_call: TRBJ2-3
d_call: TRBD1
clone_size: .
cdr3_aa: CATSRSFQGADTQYF
cdr3_nt: TGTGCCACCAGCAGGAGCTTTCAGGGGGCAGATACGCAGTATTTT

v_call: TRBV5-1
cdr3_length: 12
j_call: TRBJ2-3
d_call: TRBD1
clone_size: .
cdr3_aa: CASRTGRDTQYF
cdr3_nt: TGCGCCAGCCGGACAGGCCGAGATACGCAGTATTTT

v_call: TRBV27
cdr3_length: 17
j_call: TRBJ2-3
d_call: TRBD1
clone_size: .
cdr3_aa: CASSLSVTGQGTDTQYF
cdr3_nt: TGTGCCAGCAGTTTATCGGTTACGGGACAGGGCACAGATACGCAGTATTTT

v_call: TRBV19
cdr3_length: 15
j_call: TRBJ1-3
d_call: .
clone_size: .
cdr3_aa: CASSIAGGSGNTIYF
cdr3_nt: TGTGCCAGTAGTATAGCGGGGGGCTCTGGAAACACCATATATTTT

v_call: TRBV7-2
cdr3_length: 13
j_call: TRBJ1-5
d_call: .
clone_size: .
cdr3_aa: CASSFQGFQPQHF
cdr3_nt: TGTGCCAGCAGCTTTCAGGGGTTCCAGCCCCAGCATTTT

v_call: TRBV2
cdr3_length: 16
j_call: TRBJ2-7
d_call: .
clone_size: .
cdr3_aa: CASSEGVQGLYYEQYF
cdr3_nt: TGTGCCAGCAGTGAAGGAGTGCAGGGGTTGTACTACGAGCAGTACTTC

v_call: TRBV9
cdr3_length: 14
j_call: TRBJ1-5
d_call: .
clone_size: once
cdr3_aa: CASSEGLLNQPQHF
cdr3_nt: TGTGCCAGCAGCGAGGGACTGCTCAATCAGCCCCAGCATTTT

v_call: TRBV7-9
cdr3_length: 14
j_call: TRBJ2-7
d_call: TRBD1
clone_size: .
cdr3_aa: CASSPGTGLNEQYF
cdr3_nt: TGTGCCAGCAGCCCAGGGACAGGGTTGAACGAGCAGTACTTC

v_call: TRBV28
cdr3_length: 13
j_call: TRBJ2-7
d_call: .
clone_size: many
cdr3_aa: CASCYGGVSEQYF
cdr3_nt: TGTGCCAGTTGCTATGGCGGGGTGAGTGAGCAGTACTTC

v_call: TRBV28
cdr3_length: 11
j_call: TRBJ2-5
d_call: .
clone_size: once
cdr3_aa: CASSLRETQYF
cdr3_nt: TGTGCCAGCAGTTTACGGGAGACCCAGTACTTC

v_call: TRBV6-1
cdr3_length: 17
j_call: TRBJ2-7
d_call: .
clone_size: few
cdr3_aa: CASSEASNPAALYEQYF
cdr3_nt: TGTGCCAGCAGTGAAGCGTCCAACCCAGCGGCCCTCTACGAGCAGTACTTC